This TCR beta chain was sequenced for a study of regulatory T cells in long-lasting Graves disease. Study outcomes and limitations: Favored usage of TRBV28, TRBJ1-2 and TRBJ2-5 was recorded in persistent disease.

V lost 0 bases, J lost 6 bases, and 9 bases lay in between. From germline, CDR1 is GTSNPN and CDR2 SVGIG (reference sequence). The CDR3 contains 13 residues. Time point: newly diagnosed GD, antithyroid drugs for less than 3 months. PBMCs provided the RNA from which the TCR library was made. CDR3-region Arm-PCR and iRepertoire HTBI primers produced the TCR beta libraries. TCRdb recomputed calls from the multiplex PCR reads with MiXCR, one row per CDR3 protein. The data show roughly 610,000 distinct CDR3 sequences, with about 15% seen just once and around 12% held by the top ten. About this clonotype itself: The antigen is not known.

This same sample was also part of a study on T cells in Graves' hyperthyroidism and ophthalmopathy.

Source: peripheral blood mononuclear cells (PBMCs), taken at new diagnosis, from a patient treated with antithyroid drugs. The V and J genes are TRBV30 and TRBJ2-4; unclear D gene. The clonotype comes from a young man with Graves disease. This CDR3 is CAWSVHRGNIQYF. DNA for the CDR3: TGTGCCTGGAGTGTACACCGAGGAAACATTCAGTACTTC.